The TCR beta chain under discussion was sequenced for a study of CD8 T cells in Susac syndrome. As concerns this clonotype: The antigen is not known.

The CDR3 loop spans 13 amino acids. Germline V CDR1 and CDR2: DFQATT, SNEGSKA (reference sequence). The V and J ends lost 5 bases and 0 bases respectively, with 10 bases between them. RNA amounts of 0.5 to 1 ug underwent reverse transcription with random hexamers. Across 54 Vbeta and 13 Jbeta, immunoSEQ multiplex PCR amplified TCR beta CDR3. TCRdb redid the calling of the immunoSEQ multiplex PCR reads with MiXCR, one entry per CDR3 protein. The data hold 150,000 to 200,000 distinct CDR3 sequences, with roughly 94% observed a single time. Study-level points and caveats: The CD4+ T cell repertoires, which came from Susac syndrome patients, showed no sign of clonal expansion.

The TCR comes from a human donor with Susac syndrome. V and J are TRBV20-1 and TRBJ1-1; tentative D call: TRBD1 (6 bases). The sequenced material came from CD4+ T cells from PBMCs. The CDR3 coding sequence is TGCAGTGCTCCCGACAGGATGAACACTGAAGCTTTCTTT. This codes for CSAPDRMNTEAFF.